This T cell receptor beta chain appears in the sequencing data of a study of beta chain features in type 1 diabetes (dated by TCRdb to between 2017 and 2018). Turning to the overall study: Mean age, gender distribution, total cell number and subset yield did not differ between patients and healthy donors. Naive and central memory subsets were obtained from all 30 or so donors, but regulatory and stem cell-like memory subsets were isolated from only 8 patients and about 8 healthy donors. The study compared the TCRB repertoires of sorted circulating CD4+ T cell subsets in recently diagnosed type 1 diabetes patients with those in matched healthy donors. A total of 90 million to 140 million sorted cells were examined across all samples, and RNA yield correlated strongly with the number of cells per subset.

The High Capacity cDNA Reverse Transcription Kit was used to reverse transcribe all of the isolated RNA, meaning that expressed TCRB transcripts were what got sequenced. Deep immunoSEQ sequencing was performed on naive, central memory and regulatory T cell samples, with an average of roughly 3.6 million total reads per sample. Sorted cells were lysed in RLT buffer, and RNA was extracted using DNase-treated RNeasy Micro or Mini kits according to cell number. Each cell subset was processed separately to prevent cross-contamination, with patient and healthy donor samples processed together. The immunoSEQ multiplex PCR was used to amplify TCRB sequences from cDNA, yielding 87-bp fragments that span the CDR3 region. Sequencing of the amplicons was done on the Illumina HiSeq platform. The original pipeline was this. Synthetic template baselines were used to correct PCR bias computationally, reads within Hamming distance 2 were collapsed together, and singletons that could not be merged were discarded. Reads were aligned to IMGT to assign V, D and J genes, CDR3 length, and insertions or deletions at six rearrangement sites. Clonotype counts were normalized to sorted cell number within each subset before computing true diversity and Gini coefficients with the tcR R package. The overlap coefficient, calculated on TCRB nucleotide sequences, was used to measure repertoire sharing. Held by TCRdb, this immuneACCESS table contains in-frame sequences only and omits some clones. Under half of the omission traces to an unresolved V gene where checked; the cause of the rest is unknown. V and J calls and clone size are copied from that table; D and trimming were computed from the DNA. Recorded for this sample are 200,000 to 250,000 clones; about a tenth of them occurred a single time. Jointly, the top ten make up less than 1.5% of the sample.

A single peripheral blood draw of approximately 120 mL on average was collected from each donor into heparinised tubes. A BD FACSAria II and a panel including CD45RO, CCR7, CD25, CD127, CD95 and CD27 were used to sort naive, central memory, regulatory and stem cell-like memory CD4+ T cells. Every sorted population had a purity above 95%. PBMCs were separated immediately by Lymphoprep density gradient centrifugation and were stained directly, without being cultured. Samples were stained and sorted in pairs, with one healthy donor and one patient per experiment, so that batch effects were minimized. A remark on this clone: Its antigen is not yet known. No much larger clone exists at a distance of one base, and base qualities are not known.

The CDR3 runs 18 amino acids, cysteine and phenylalanine included. This entry keeps only the CDR3 DNA: 54 bases, framed from base 1. CDR1 and CDR2 (GTSNPN, SVGIG) derive from the germline V gene (reference sequence). The germline V and J ends show losses of 2 bases and 2 bases respectively, and no gene match explains 13 bases of the junction. General study outcomes and caveats: Type 1 diabetes patients showed a moderate but significant shortening of TCRB CDR3 length in all four CD4+ subsets. Shorter templates might be favored by PCR, yet because patient and control samples were amplified and corrected together, any such skew would affect both groups equally. Only small numbers of individuals were included in the HLA sub-analyses, which left unresolved whether HLA type had any influence on TCRB rearrangement. Sequencing cDNA rather than genomic DNA could over-represent highly expressing activated cells, although activation and CD3 levels did not differ between groups. Patients with type 1 diabetes made fewer insertions and deleted more nucleotides at VDJ recombination sites, implying thymic rearrangement abnormalities. Naive, central memory and regulatory TCRB repertoires appeared to be more alike among patients than among healthy donors.

Recombination connected TRBV30 to TRBJ2-1, with 9 junctional bases fitting TRBD2. The sequence came from a young man in good health. The sample was central memory CD4+ T cells from blood. The CDR3 loop reads CAWSLIAGDLWTYNEQFF. The DNA reads TGTGCCTGGAGTCTGATAGCGGGAGATTTATGGACCTACAATGAGCAGTTCTTC.